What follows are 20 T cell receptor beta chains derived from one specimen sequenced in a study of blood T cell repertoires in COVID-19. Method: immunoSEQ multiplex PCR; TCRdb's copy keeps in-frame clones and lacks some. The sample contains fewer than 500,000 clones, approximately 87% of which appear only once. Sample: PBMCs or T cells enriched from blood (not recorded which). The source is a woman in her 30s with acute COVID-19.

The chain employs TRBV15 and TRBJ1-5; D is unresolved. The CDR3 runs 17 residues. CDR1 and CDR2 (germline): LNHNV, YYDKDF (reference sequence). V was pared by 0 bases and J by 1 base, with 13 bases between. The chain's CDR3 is CATSRDMRASSNQPQHF. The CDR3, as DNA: TGTGCCACCAGCAGAGATATGAGGGCGTCGAGCAATCAGCCCCAGCATTTT.

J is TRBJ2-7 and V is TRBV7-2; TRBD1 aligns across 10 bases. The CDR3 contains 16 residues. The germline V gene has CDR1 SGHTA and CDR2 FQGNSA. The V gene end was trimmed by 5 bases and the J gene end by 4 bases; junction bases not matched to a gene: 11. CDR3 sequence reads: CASSEDRDRGSYEQYF. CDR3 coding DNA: TGTGCCAGCAGCGAAGACCGGGACAGGGGCTCTTACGAGCAGTACTTC.

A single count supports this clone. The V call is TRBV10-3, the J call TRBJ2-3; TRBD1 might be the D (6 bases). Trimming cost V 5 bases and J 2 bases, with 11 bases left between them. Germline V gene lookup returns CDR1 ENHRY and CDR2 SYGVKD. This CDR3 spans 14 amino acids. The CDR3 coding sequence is TGTGCCATCAGTTGGACAGAGACCACAGATACGCAGTATTTT. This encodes CAISWTETTDTQYF.

The CDR3, as DNA: TGTGCCAGCAGCTTGGGGGACAGGCCGTATGGCTACACCTTC. Translating gives CASSLGDRPYGYTF. The rearrangement uses TRBV7-2 and TRBJ1-2; 8 nucleotides match TRBD1. Germline V lookup: CDR1 SGHTA, CDR2 FQGNSA. The CDR3 is made up of 14 amino acids. Germline trimming cut 3 bases from V and 5 bases from J; bases unmatched to any gene: 5.

The CDR3 loop reads CASGGQEETQYF. The CDR3 coding sequence is TGTGCCAGTGGGGGACAGGAGGAGACCCAGTACTTC. V usage is TRBV2 and J usage is TRBJ2-5; 8 nucleotides line up with TRBD1. The V gene end was trimmed by 9 bases and the J gene end by 5 bases; junction bases not matched to a gene: 5. This CDR3 contains 12 residues. Germline V gene data show CDR1 as SNHLY and CDR2 as FYNNEI.

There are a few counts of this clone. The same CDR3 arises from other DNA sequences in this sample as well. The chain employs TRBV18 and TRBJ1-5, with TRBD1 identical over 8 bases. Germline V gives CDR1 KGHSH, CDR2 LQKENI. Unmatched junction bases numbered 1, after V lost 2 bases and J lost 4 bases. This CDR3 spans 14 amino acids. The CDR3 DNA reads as TGTGCCAGCTCACCAACAGGGGGAAATCAGCCCCAGCATTTT. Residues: CASSPTGGNQPQHF. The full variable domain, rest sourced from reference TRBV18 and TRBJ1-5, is NAGVMQNPRHLVRRRGQEARLRCSPMKGHSHVYWYRQLPEEGLKFMVYLQKENIIDESGMPKERFSAEFPKEGPSILRIQQVVRGDSAAYFCASSPTGGNQPQHFGDGTRLSIL.

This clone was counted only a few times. The CDR3, as DNA: TGTGCCAGCAGCCAAGATCTGGGGAGCGGGGGGGCCCACTACGAGCAGTACTTC. Translating it yields CASSQDLGSGGAHYEQYF. The chain carries TRBV3-1 (or the pseudogene TRBV3-2) and TRBJ2-7; 10 bases align to TRBD2. This CDR3 is 18 amino acids long. Germline V lookup: CDR1 LGHDT, CDR2 YNNKEL (reference sequence). V was pared by 0 bases and J by 3 bases, with 11 bases of the junction left unmatched.

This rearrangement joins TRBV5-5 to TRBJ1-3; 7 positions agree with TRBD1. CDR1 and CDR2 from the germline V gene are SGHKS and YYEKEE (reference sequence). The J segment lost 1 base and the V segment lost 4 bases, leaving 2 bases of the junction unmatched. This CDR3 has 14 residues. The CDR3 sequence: CASSGTASGNTIYF. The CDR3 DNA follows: TGTGCCAGCAGCGGGACAGCATCTGGAAACACCATATATTTT.

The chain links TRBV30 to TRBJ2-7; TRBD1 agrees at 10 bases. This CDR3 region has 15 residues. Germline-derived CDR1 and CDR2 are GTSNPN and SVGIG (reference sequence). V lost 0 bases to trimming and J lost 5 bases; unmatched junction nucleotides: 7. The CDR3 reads CAWSVRGQGGDEQYF. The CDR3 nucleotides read TGTGCCTGGAGTGTACGAGGACAGGGGGGGGACGAGCAGTACTTC.

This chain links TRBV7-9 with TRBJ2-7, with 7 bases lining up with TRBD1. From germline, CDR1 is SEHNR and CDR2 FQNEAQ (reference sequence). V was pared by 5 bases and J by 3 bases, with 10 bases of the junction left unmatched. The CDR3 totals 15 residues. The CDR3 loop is CASSPRQGPVYEQYF. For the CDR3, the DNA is TGTGCCAGCAGCCCCCGACAGGGTCCCGTCTACGAGCAGTACTTC.

CDR3 amino acids: CASSLSRLRGRNGYTF. The CDR3, as DNA: TGTGCCAGCAGTTTATCGCGGTTAAGGGGGCGAAATGGCTACACCTTC. V gene TRBV27 combines with J gene TRBJ1-2; 7 bases line up with TRBD1. The V gene's germline CDR1 is MNHEY and CDR2 SMNVEV (reference sequence). The V and J ends lost 0 bases and 6 bases, in that order; junction bases with no gene match: 10. CDR3 size: 16 residues.

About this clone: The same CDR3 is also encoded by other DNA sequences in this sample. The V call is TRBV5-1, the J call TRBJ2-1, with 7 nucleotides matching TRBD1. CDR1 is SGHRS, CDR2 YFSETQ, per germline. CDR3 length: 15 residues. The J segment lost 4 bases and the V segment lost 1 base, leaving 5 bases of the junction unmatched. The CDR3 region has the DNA TGCGCCAGCAGCTTGTTGGCAGGGGGTTACAATGAGCAGTTCTTC. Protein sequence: CASSLLAGGYNEQFF.

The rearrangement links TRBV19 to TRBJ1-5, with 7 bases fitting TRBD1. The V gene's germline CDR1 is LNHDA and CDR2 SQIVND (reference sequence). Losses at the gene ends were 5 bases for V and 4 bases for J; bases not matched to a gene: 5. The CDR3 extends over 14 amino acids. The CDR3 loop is CASSATGLNQPQHF. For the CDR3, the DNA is TGTGCCAGTAGTGCGACAGGGCTAAATCAGCCCCAGCATTTT.

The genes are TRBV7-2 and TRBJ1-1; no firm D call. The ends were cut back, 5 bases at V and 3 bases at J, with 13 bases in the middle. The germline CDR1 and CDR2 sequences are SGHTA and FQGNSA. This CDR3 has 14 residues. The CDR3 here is CASSPQWRDTEAFF. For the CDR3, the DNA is TGTGCCAGCAGCCCTCAATGGAGGGACACTGAAGCTTTCTTT.

CDR3 residues: CASSSPEDTIYF. The CDR3, as DNA: TGTGCCAGCAGTTCCCCCGAGGACACCATATATTTT. The chain recombines TRBV28 with TRBJ1-3; D remains unclear. Germline assignment: CDR1 MDHEN and CDR2 SYDVKM. The ends were cut back, 4 bases at V and 8 bases at J, with 9 bases in the middle. CDR3 size: 12 residues.

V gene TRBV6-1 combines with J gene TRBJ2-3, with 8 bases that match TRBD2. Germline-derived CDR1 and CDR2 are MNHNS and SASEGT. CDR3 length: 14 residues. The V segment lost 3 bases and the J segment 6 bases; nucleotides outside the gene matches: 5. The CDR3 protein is CASSERGVPDTQYF. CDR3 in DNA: TGTGCCAGCAGTGAGCGGGGGGTCCCCGATACGCAGTATTTT.

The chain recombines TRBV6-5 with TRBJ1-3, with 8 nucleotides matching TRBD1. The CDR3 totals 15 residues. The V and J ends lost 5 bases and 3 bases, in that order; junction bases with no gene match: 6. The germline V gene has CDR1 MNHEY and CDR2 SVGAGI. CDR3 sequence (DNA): TGTGCCAGCAGTCAACAGGGGGAGGTTGGAAACACCATATATTTT. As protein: CASSQQGEVGNTIYF.

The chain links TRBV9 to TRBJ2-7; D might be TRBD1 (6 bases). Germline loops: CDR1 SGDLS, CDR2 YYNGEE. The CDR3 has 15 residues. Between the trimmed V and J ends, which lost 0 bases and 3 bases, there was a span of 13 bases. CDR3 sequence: CASSVAQGSIYEQYF. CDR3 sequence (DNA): TGTGCCAGCAGCGTAGCCCAGGGGAGTATCTACGAGCAGTACTTC.

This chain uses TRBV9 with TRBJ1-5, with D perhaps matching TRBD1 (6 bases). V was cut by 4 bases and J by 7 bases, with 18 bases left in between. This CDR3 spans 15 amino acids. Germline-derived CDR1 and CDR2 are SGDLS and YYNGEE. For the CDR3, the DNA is TGTGCCAGCAGCTTCTCCGGCGGGGGCAGACAGCCCCAGCATTTT. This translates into CASSFSGGGRQPQHF.

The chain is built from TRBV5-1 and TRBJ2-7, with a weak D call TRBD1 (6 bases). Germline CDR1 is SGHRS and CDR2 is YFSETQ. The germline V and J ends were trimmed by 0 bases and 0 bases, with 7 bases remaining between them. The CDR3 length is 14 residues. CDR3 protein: CASSLDRVSYEQYF. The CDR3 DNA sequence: TGCGCCAGCAGCTTGGACAGGGTCTCCTACGAGCAGTACTTC.